The clone carrying this TCR beta chain was seen only once. No antigen is known for it. With V trimmed by 1 base and J by 3 bases, 3 bases remained unmatched. CDR1 and CDR2 from the germline V gene are SGHNT and YENEEA. The CDR3 runs to 16 residues. The data stem from a study of cytomegalovirus exposure and HLA in healthy donors. Whole-study context: An earlier analysis identified fewer than 130 million unique TCR beta sequences in about 200 million T cells.

The PCR contained 60 Vbeta and 13 Jbeta primers. The assay was immunoSEQ multiplex PCR, and TCRdb's table has in-frame clones only and misses some. The table lists roughly 92,000 clones, about 80% of them singletons. Study observations and caveats: Rarity marked most TCR sequences, yet some public TCRs occurred in many donors. Productive status was seen about 90% or about 30% of the time for most TCR beta V segments in an earlier analysis.

At the time of sampling, donors were nominally healthy, though unrecorded immune exposures were likely. Sequencing input: PBMCs. This sequence was found in a woman between 50 and 59 years old in good health and CMV-seropositive. This rearrangement joins TRBV11-3 to TRBJ2-3, with 11 nucleotides matching TRBD2. The CDR3 loop is CASSLGASGGTDTQYF. CDR3 DNA sequence: TGTGCCAGCAGCTTAGGAGCTAGCGGGGGGACAGATACGCAGTATTTT.